Listed below are T cell receptor beta chains from one sample, sequenced in a study of blood T cell repertoires in COVID-19. Sequencing was performed with immunoSEQ multiplex PCR; in TCRdb, only in-frame clones are kept and a portion is missing. The table shows 97,000 or so clones, with around 80% occurring only once. The sample was peripheral blood. The receptors come from a man at least 80 years old with acute or convalescent COVID-19. Both conserved end residues are part of each CDR3. A D gene is named only where the DNA matches it firmly. Clone size is shown for a subset of rows, as once, few, many or a class of expanded clone.

D | size | J | V | CDR3 | DNA
NA | NA | TRBJ1-1 | TRBV4-1 | CASSGLSPFMNTEAFF | TGCGCCAGCAGCGGCCTCTCCCCGTTTATGAACACTGAAGCTTTCTTT
TRBD1 | NA | TRBJ2-4 | TRBV20-1 | CSATTGEVQYF | TGCAGTGCCACGACAGGGGAGGTTCAGTACTTC
TRBD2 | NA | TRBJ2-1 | TRBV5-4 | CASSWGTSGSEEFF | TGTGCCAGCAGCTGGGGGACTAGCGGGAGTGAGGAGTTCTTC
NA | NA | TRBJ1-5 | TRBV7-2 | CASSPYISNQPQHF | TGTGCCAGCAGCCCTTACATTAGCAATCAGCCCCAGCATTTT
NA | NA | TRBJ1-1 | TRBV29-1 | CSVTLAGTEAFF | TGCAGCGTTACTTTAGCAGGGACTGAAGCTTTCTTT
TRBD1 | NA | TRBJ2-5 | TRBV9 | CASGTAYQETQYF | TGTGCCAGCGGGACAGCCTACCAAGAGACCCAGTACTTC
TRBD1 | NA | TRBJ1-6 | TRBV3-1/TRBV3-2 | CASSYPGQARGNSPLHF | TGTGCCAGCAGCTACCCGGGACAGGCCAGGGGTAATTCACCCCTCCACTTT
NA | NA | TRBJ1-3 | TRBV7-2 | CASSPGGSGNTIYF | TGTGCCAGCAGCCCCGGGGGTTCTGGAAACACCATATATTTT
NA | once | TRBJ2-7 | TRBV15 | CATSRDLVTPEQYF | TGTGCCACCAGCAGAGATCTAGTAACGCCCGAGCAGTACTTC
TRBD1 | NA | TRBJ2-3 | TRBV6-4 | CASSPRDSSTDTQYF | TGTGCCAGCAGCCCCCGGGACAGTAGCACAGATACGCAGTATTTT
TRBD1 | NA | TRBJ1-1 | TRBV11-2 | CASSSQQGRVNTEAFF | TGTGCCAGCAGCTCTCAACAGGGGCGGGTGAACACTGAAGCTTTCTTT
NA | NA | TRBJ1-2 | TRBV27 | CASSLKTGGGYGYTF | TGTGCCAGCAGTTTGAAAACCGGGGGAGGTTATGGCTACACCTTC
NA | NA | TRBJ2-1 | TRBV24-1 | CATSADRYNEQFF | TGTGCCACCAGTGCCGACAGATACAATGAGCAGTTCTTC
TRBD2 | NA | TRBJ2-1 | TRBV4-2 | CASSQDEAGEQFF | TGTGCCAGCAGCCAAGATGAAGCGGGGGAGCAGTTCTTC
NA | NA | TRBJ2-1 | TRBV6-5 | CASSNSGNSYNEQFF | TGTGCCAGCAGTAATAGCGGAAACTCCTACAATGAGCAGTTCTTC
NA | NA | TRBJ1-5 | TRBV5-1 | CASSLGGRSQPQHF | TGCGCCAGCAGCTTGGGGGGCAGAAGTCAGCCCCAGCATTTT
TRBD1 | NA | TRBJ1-1 | TRBV28 | CASSYRGVGNTEAFF | TGTGCCAGCAGTTACAGGGGAGTGGGAAATACTGAAGCTTTCTTT
TRBD1 | NA | TRBJ2-7 | TRBV14 | CASSYGQGRHYEQYF | TGTGCCAGCAGTTACGGACAGGGGAGGCACTACGAGCAGTACTTC
NA | NA | TRBJ2-7 | TRBV3-1/TRBV3-2 | CASSQGEQGLYEQYF | TGTGCCAGCAGCCAAGGCGAACAGGGTTTATACGAGCAGTACTTC
TRBD2 | NA | TRBJ2-7 | TRBV6-1 | CASSAGTSGGRGEQYF | TGTGCCAGCAGTGCCGGGACTAGCGGAGGAAGGGGCGAGCAGTACTTC
TRBD1 | NA | TRBJ1-1 | TRBV28 | CASSPGQGPTEAFF | TGTGCCAGCAGTCCTGGACAGGGGCCCACTGAAGCTTTCTTT